Listed below are T cell receptor beta chains from one sample, sequenced in a study of blood T cells in healthy people across ages. TCRdb re-derived calls from the 5' RACE reads in MiXCR, one entry per CDR3 protein. The sample yields 1.5 million to 2 million distinct CDR3 sequences, roughly 27% seen once. The sequenced sample was blood. Receptor source: a woman under 40 in good health. Each CDR3 is given with its conserved first and last residue. D genes are given only for firm matches. Only part of the rows carry a size: once, few, many, or a class if the clone is expanded.

j_gene | d_gene | v_gene | abundance | CDR3aa | CDR3nt
TRBJ2-5 | NA | TRBV29-1 | NA | CSVEIAGVLNEQYF | TGCAGCGTTGAAATTGCAGGCGTCCTCAATGAGCAGTACTTC
TRBJ2-6 | NA | TRBV21-1 | NA | CASSNRGTGPSGANVLTF | TGTGCCAGCAGCAATAGGGGGACCGGGCCCTCTGGGGCCAACGTCCTGACTTTC
TRBJ2-1 | NA | TRBV29-1 | NA | CSVEAPGREQFF | TGCAGCGTTGAAGCCCCGGGCCGTGAGCAGTTCTTC
TRBJ2-4 | NA | TRBV24-1 | few | CATSDHDPEVQYF | TGTGCCACCAGTGACCACGATCCAGAGGTTCAGTACTTC
TRBJ2-1 | TRBD2 | TRBV4-3 | few | CASSPRTSGIYEQFF | TGCGCCAGCAGCCCACGGACTAGCGGGATTTATGAGCAGTTCTTC
TRBJ1-2 | NA | TRBV29-1 | few | CSVATRGTHNYGYTF | TGCAGCGTTGCGACACGAGGGACCCATAACTATGGCTACACCTTC
TRBJ1-1 | NA | TRBV6-2/TRBV6-3 | few | CASSSMGDKLAEAFF | TGTGCCAGCAGTTCTATGGGGGACAAACTCGCTGAAGCTTTCTTT
TRBJ2-2 | NA | TRBV21-1 | few | CASSTSQDPTGELFF | TGTGCCAGCAGCACCAGTCAGGACCCAACCGGGGAGCTGTTTTTT
TRBJ2-1 | TRBD2 | TRBV5-1 | few | CASSLSGGATLEQFF | TGCGCCAGCAGCTTGTCCGGGGGGGCCACCCTTGAGCAGTTCTTC
TRBJ2-1 | TRBD1 | TRBV6-1 | NA | CASRIQGARYNEQFF | TGTGCCAGCAGGATACAGGGGGCAAGATACAATGAGCAGTTCTTC
TRBJ2-5 | NA | TRBV18 | few | CASSLDDGTQYF | TGTGCCAGCTCACTTGATGATGGGACCCAGTACTTC
TRBJ2-5 | TRBD1 | TRBV29-1 | few | CSAGPLDRGEETQYF | TGCAGCGCTGGACCCCTGGACAGGGGCGAAGAGACCCAGTACTTC
TRBJ2-3 | NA | TRBV12-5 | NA | CASGTESTDTQYF | TGTGCTAGTGGTACAGAGTCAACAGATACGCAGTATTTT
TRBJ1-6 | NA | TRBV6-6 | few | CASGRGLGVDPSPLHF | TGTGCCAGCGGCAGGGGCCTTGGGGTAGATCCATCACCCCTCCACTTT
TRBJ2-1 | NA | TRBV29-1 | few | CSVEGGTEPYNEQFF | TGCAGCGTTGAAGGCGGGACAGAACCCTACAATGAGCAGTTCTTC
TRBJ1-1 | NA | TRBV18 | NA | CASSPLAMNTEAFF | TGTGCCAGCTCACCACTGGCCATGAACACTGAAGCTTTCTTT
TRBJ2-1 | TRBD2 | TRBV7-2 | NA | CASSSRAGVSYNEQFF | TGTGCCAGCAGTTCTCGCGCGGGAGTGTCCTACAATGAGCAGTTCTTC
TRBJ2-1 | TRBD1 | TRBV28 | NA | CASTRADRGYYNEQFF | TGTGCCAGCACACGGGCAGACAGGGGATATTACAATGAGCAGTTCTTC
TRBJ2-7 | NA | TRBV5-6 | many | CASSSLGESYEQYF | TGTGCCAGCAGCTCCCTCGGGGAATCCTACGAGCAGTACTTC
TRBJ2-5 | NA | TRBV24-1 | many | CATSDGHGETQYF | TGTGCCACCAGTGATGGACATGGAGAGACCCAGTACTTC
TRBJ2-7 | TRBD1 | TRBV6-5 | NA | CASRRGQGASEQYF | TGTGCCAGCAGAAGGGGACAGGGGGCCTCCGAGCAGTACTTC
TRBJ2-7 | TRBD2 | TRBV20-1 | many | CSAEPETSGYEQYF | TGCAGTGCTGAGCCGGAGACTAGCGGGTACGAGCAGTACTTC
TRBJ2-2 | NA | TRBV6-1 | NA | CASPKRDTGELFF | TGTGCCAGCCCCAAGCGGGACACCGGGGAGCTGTTTTTT
TRBJ1-2 | NA | TRBV7-2 | NA | CASGAAGGWGYTF | TGTGCCAGCGGAGCCGCCGGGGGTTGGGGCTACACCTTC
TRBJ2-7 | TRBD1 | TRBV7-2 | NA | CASSLRGRDSPYEQYF | TGTGCCAGCAGCTTAAGGGGCCGGGACAGCCCCTACGAGCAGTACTTC
TRBJ2-1 | TRBD2 | TRBV20-1 | NA | CSARDRLKTSGLSSYNEQFF | TGCAGTGCTAGAGATCGGTTAAAGACTAGCGGTCTGAGCTCCTACAATGAGCAGTTCTTC
TRBJ2-2 | NA | TRBV20-1 | NA | CSAIQYTGELFF | TGCAGTGCTATCCAGTACACCGGGGAGCTGTTTTTT
TRBJ2-6 | NA | TRBV9 | few | CASTEATGANVLTF | TGTGCCAGCACCGAAGCTACTGGGGCCAACGTCCTGACTTTC
TRBJ2-1 | TRBD2 | TRBV29-1 | few | CSVGGSGVDEQFF | TGCAGCGTTGGGGGTAGCGGGGTCGATGAGCAGTTCTTC
TRBJ1-5 | NA | TRBV6-1 | NA | CASREVGEIQPQHF | TGTGCCAGCAGGGAAGTAGGGGAGATACAGCCCCAGCATTTT
TRBJ2-3 | NA | TRBV18 | NA | CASSATLAEGTDPQYF | TGCGCCAGCTCAGCTACACTAGCGGAGGGGACAGATCCGCAGTATTTT
TRBJ2-5 | TRBD1 | TRBV2 | few | CASSEVRGQTQYF | TGTGCCAGCAGTGAAGTCAGGGGGCAGACCCAGTACTTC
TRBJ1-5 | TRBD1 | TRBV29-1 | many | CSVRQGWGNQPQHF | TGCAGCGTTAGACAGGGTTGGGGCAATCAGCCCCAGCATTTT
TRBJ2-5 | NA | TRBV15 | NA | CATSSPTTATETRYF | TGTGCCACCAGCAGCCCTACAACCGCCACGGAGACCCGGTACTTC
TRBJ2-6 | NA | TRBV7-9 | few | CACSQTESPANVLTF | TGTGCCTGCAGCCAAACGGAGTCCCCGGCCAACGTCCTGACTTTC
TRBJ2-5 | TRBD1 | TRBV7-9 | NA | CASSATGALETQYF | TGTGCCAGCAGCGCGACAGGGGCCCTGGAGACCCAGTACTTC
TRBJ2-7 | NA | TRBV29-1 | few | CSVEDPGGGGEQYF | TGCAGCGTTGAAGATCCGGGAGGGGGCGGCGAGCAGTACTTC
TRBJ1-1 | NA | TRBV7-3 | NA | CASSPPKLGDTEAFF | TGTGCCAGCAGCCCGCCTAAGCTTGGGGACACTGAAGCTTTCTTT
TRBJ1-1 | NA | TRBV6-6 | NA | CASHRTENTEAFF | TGTGCCAGCCACCGGACGGAGAACACTGAAGCTTTCTTT
TRBJ1-5 | NA | TRBV2 | few | CASSRERHGNQPQHF | TGTGCCAGCAGCCGGGAGAGACACGGCAATCAGCCCCAGCATTTT
TRBJ2-7 | TRBD1 | TRBV20-1 | many | CSARDSTGTACQYF | TGCAGTGCTAGAGACTCGACCGGGACAGCCTGTCAGTACTTC
TRBJ2-5 | TRBD1 | TRBV5-1 | few | CASSSRPGQGGETQYF | TGCGCCAGCAGCTCTCGACCGGGACAGGGAGGAGAGACCCAGTACTTC